A single sample gave rise to the 10 T cell receptor beta chains below, sequenced in a study. TCRdb recomputed calls from the reads with MiXCR, one row per CDR3 protein. The table records approximately 1,100 distinct CDR3 sequences, 41% of them present only once. The sample taken for sequencing was CD8+ T cells (not recorded whether cultured). These receptors were obtained from a male donor.

The V gene is TRBV19, the J gene TRBJ1-1; D unresolved. CDR1 is LNHDA and CDR2 is SQIVND in the germline V gene (reference sequence). The CDR3 has 13 residues. V was trimmed by 6 bases and J by 4 bases, leaving 12 bases between them. The CDR3 here is CASSIGSSTEAFF. In nucleotides, the CDR3 is TGTGCCAGTAGCATTGGATCCAGCACTGAAGCTTTCTTT.

The J gene is TRBJ2-3, the V gene TRBV19, with unresolved D. V lost 5 bases and J 1 base, leaving 7 bases between the germline ends. Per germline, CDR1 LNHDA and CDR2 SQIVND (reference sequence). This CDR3 region has 13 residues. The CDR3 loop reads CASSSRGTDTQYF. As DNA, the CDR3 is TGTGCCAGTAGTTCAAGAGGCACAGATACGCAGTATTTT.

As regards this clonotype: With a much larger clone just one base away, this may be a read error. J is TRBJ1-2 and V is TRBV19; D unresolved. Trimming stripped 3 bases from V and 7 bases from J, with 12 bases between. The CDR3 spans 13 residues. Per the germline V gene, CDR1 is LNHDA and CDR2 is SQIVND (reference sequence). CDR3 amino acids: CASSMLGVAGYTF. CDR3 nucleotides: TGTGCCAGTAGTATGCTCGGGGTGGCTGGCTACACCTTC.

Concerning this clonotype: The junction differs from germline at one of its ends, possibly a read error. V and J are TRBV10-3 and TRBJ2-1; TRBD2 aligns across 10 bases. Germline values: CDR1 ENHRY, CDR2 SYGVKD. The CDR3 spans 21 residues. The DNA for the CDR3 is TGTGCCATCAGTGAGCCACCACAGGGCCCCAGGCTAGCGGGAGTCTTCGATGAGCAATTCTTC. Translated: CAISEPPQGPRLAGVFDEQFF.

A note on this clonotype: An end of the junction does not agree with germline; a read error may underlie this. V gene TRBV19 combines with J gene TRBJ1-1; no reliable D call. This CDR3 contains 12 residues. Germline lookup yields CDR1 LNHDA and CDR2 SQIVND (reference sequence). CDR3 coding DNA: TGTGCCAGTAGTTCGGGGAGCACTGAAACTTTCTTT. Translated, it gives CASSSGSTETFF.

In regard to this clonotype: Since the CDR3 does not end with the conserved phenylalanine or tryptophan, this likely comes from a read error. The chain is built from TRBV19 and TRBJ2-7; no clear D. CDR3 length: 13 amino acids. Per the germline V gene, CDR1 is LNHDA and CDR2 is SQIVND (reference sequence). For the CDR3, the DNA is TGTGACAGTAGTATTAAGGCAGACTACGAGCAGTACCAC. Encoded protein: CDSSIKADYEQYH.

This clonotype rates as medium-sized. The J gene is TRBJ2-7, the V gene TRBV20-1; D remains ambiguous. This CDR3 region has 12 residues. V dropped 5 bases and J dropped 4 bases, with 12 bases sitting between them. Germline V gene data show CDR1 as DFQATT and CDR2 as SNEGSKA (reference sequence). The CDR3 loop reads CSAQTKWYEQYF. CDR3 in DNA: TGCAGTGCTCAGACGAAATGGTACGAGCAGTACTTC.

The chain uses TRBV24-1 and TRBJ1-6, with unresolved D. V was clipped by 1 base and J by 8 bases, with 20 bases between them. Germline lookup yields CDR1 KGHDR and CDR2 SFDVKD. The CDR3 is made up of 18 amino acids. The CDR3 spells CATSDFRRPQADDSPLHF. CDR3 sequence (DNA): TGTGCCACCAGTGATTTCCGCAGGCCGCAAGCGGATGATTCACCCCTCCACTTT.

Turning to this clonotype: One end of the junction is discordant with germline, which a read error may explain. The chain links TRBV19 to TRBJ2-7, with D perhaps matching TRBD1 (5 bases). The CDR3 loop spans 13 amino acids. In germline, CDR1 is LNHDA, CDR2 SQIVND (reference sequence). CDR3 DNA sequence: TGTGCCAGTAGTATTGGGGCAGGCTACGGGCAGTACTTC. Encoded protein: CASSIGAGYGQYF.

With regard to this clonotype: The junction departs from the called germline gene at one end, perhaps through a read error. The chain combines TRBV19 with TRBJ1-2; D is uncertain. Germline lookup yields CDR1 LNHDA and CDR2 SQIVND (reference sequence). The CDR3 loop spans 12 amino acids. The CDR3 DNA reads TGTGCCAGTAGTACCGGGAACTATGGCTGCACCTTC. Encoded protein: CASSTGNYGCTF. Supplemented by reference TRBV19 and TRBJ1-2, the full variable domain reads DGGITQSPKYLFRKEGQNVTLSCEQNLNHDAMYWYRQDPGQGLRLIYYSQIVNDFQKGDIAEGYSVSREKKESFPLTVTSAQKNPTAFYLCASSTGNYGCTFGSGTRLTVV.